The following is a TCR beta chain sequence with its context. This entry belongs to a study of T cell changes during pregnancy in multiple sclerosis. The data were produced by immunoSEQ multiplex PCR, yet TCRdb's version contains in-frame clones alone and is incomplete. Among some 70,000 clones listed, 90% were seen once. Trimming cost V 1 base and J 6 bases, with 11 bases left between them. CDR3 length equals 13 residues. CDR1 is SGHRS, CDR2 YFSETQ, per germline. This sample comprised peripheral blood, obtained in the third trimester of pregnancy. The clonotype originates from a female donor with multiple sclerosis, enrolled in a pregnancy study. This chain connects TRBV5-1 to TRBJ2-7; no clear D. The CDR3 here is CASSLSSMREQYF. The CDR3 DNA sequence: TGCGCCAGCAGCTTGTCTTCTATGCGCGAGCAGTACTTC.